This T cell receptor beta chain was sequenced for a study of blood T cell repertoires in COVID-19 (dated by TCRdb to between 2020 and 2021). In terms of the full investigation: Samples covering the acute and convalescent phases of COVID-19 were provided by collaborators in the United States, Italy and Spain. The prospective study material was composed of cDNA or gDNA derived from T cells, B-cell-depleted T cells, or PBMCs. The dataset comprised deeply sampled blood TCRbeta repertoires from subjects exposed to, actively infected with, or recovered from COVID-19. The repertoires were released in a freely available public database meant as a resource for research on the immune response to SARS-CoV-2. Samples were obtained from the ongoing ImmuneRACE study (first 160 participants) and from about 1,300 subjects provided by 6 global collaborators. Sample metadata almost always included a de-identified subject ID, COVID-19 status, age in years and sex. Where available, HLA class I and class II types were taken from metadata supplied by the sample provider and were not determined by assay-based typing.

The collaborating institutions used their own protocols to collect whole blood in K2EDTA tubes. For TCRbeta analysis, collaborators shipped samples in one of three forms: frozen whole blood, isolated PBMCs, or DNA extracted from either of those sample types. Findings and caveats that apply to the study as a whole: The amount of clinical and demographic metadata varied by source and participant and was provided uncurated.

TCRbeta CDR3 regions were amplified from genomic DNA using the immunoSEQ Assay, a bias-controlled multiplex PCR. The original pipeline was this. The number of nucleated cells in each sample was estimated from the amplification of reference gene primers within the assay. To quantify the absolute abundance of each unique TCRbeta CDR3 rearrangement, sequence reads were collapsed and filtered. For each sample, productive Simpson clonality was calculated as the square root of Simpson's diversity index across productive rearrangements. This immuneACCESS table, as held by TCRdb, lists in-frame sequences with V and J called but not all clones. Of the missing ones, under half trace to an unresolved V gene in checked studies; the others have no known cause. V and J calls and clone size are given by that table; D and trimming were obtained from the DNA. Here the sample has 150,000 to 200,000 clones; roughly 85% occur a single time. The ten biggest clones cover around 7.8% of the sample.

The CDR3 covers 14 residues, taking in both the cysteine and the phenylalanine. Here the CDR3 DNA is all that survives: 42 bases in frame from base 1. Based on the germline V gene, the CDR1 and CDR2 sequences are SGHRS and YFSETQ. V is clipped by 5 bases and J by 0 bases, and the sequence between their germline boundaries is 9 bases long. On this clone: This clone's antigen is unknown. No base quality values were provided; no much bigger clone lies one nucleotide off.

The clonotype was recovered from an older woman with acute or convalescent COVID-19. The source material was peripheral blood. Here the chain combines TRBV5-1 and TRBJ1-3, with an unclear D gene assignment. The CDR3 reads CASSPTISGNTIYF. At the DNA level, the sequence is TGCGCCAGCAGTCCGACAATCTCTGGAAACACCATATATTTT.